These 10 T cell receptor beta chains were all obtained from the same sample, sequenced in a study of cytomegalovirus exposure and HLA in healthy donors. The study ran its PCR with 60 Vbeta and 13 Jbeta primers. Clones were read by immunoSEQ multiplex PCR, and TCRdb kept only the in-frame ones, dropping some. The sample comprises 95,000 to 100,000 clones, roughly 70% of which are singletons, and about 10% rests with the top ten. The specimen was PBMCs. Receptors originate from a man aged 50-59 years in good health and CMV-seronegative.

The chain is built from TRBV6-1 and TRBJ2-4; 9 nucleotides agree with TRBD1. The trim removed 5 bases at V and 9 bases at J, leaving 8 bases unmatched. Germline assignment: CDR1 MNHNS and CDR2 SASEGT. CDR3 length equals 14 residues. This chain's CDR3 is CASSLRTGVGIQYF. The CDR3 coding sequence is TGTGCCAGCAGTCTCCGGACAGGGGTAGGCATTCAGTACTTC.

The rearrangement uses TRBV28 and TRBJ2-5, with 7 positions matching TRBD2. V lost 11 bases and J lost 5; bases outside the gene matches: 14. CDR1 is MDHEN and CDR2 is SYDVKM in the germline V gene. This CDR3 region has 14 residues. The CDR3 protein is CAGGDGRAWETQYF. The CDR3 coding sequence is TGTGCCGGGGGGGATGGAAGGGCCTGGGAGACCCAGTACTTC.

The chain couples TRBV7-9 to TRBJ2-5; 8 bases align to TRBD1. In germline, CDR1 is SEHNR, CDR2 FQNEAQ (reference sequence). The CDR3 runs to 11 residues. Germline trimming cut 0 bases from V and 12 bases from J; bases unmatched to any gene: 0. The CDR3 region is CASSLAGQEYF. For the CDR3, the DNA is TGTGCCAGCAGCTTAGCGGGACAGGAGTACTTC. The whole variable domain, filled in from reference TRBV7-9 and TRBJ2-5, reads DTGVSQNPRHKITKRGQNVTFRCDPISEHNRLYWYRQTLGQGPEFLTYFQNEAQLEKSRLLSDRFSAERPKGSFSTLEIQRTEQGDSAMYLCASSLAGQEYFGPGTRLLVL.

V is TRBV6-1 and J is TRBJ2-3, with TRBD1 as a possible D gene (6 bases). Per the germline V gene, CDR1 is MNHNS and CDR2 is SASEGT. V shed 9 bases and J shed 3 bases, with 7 bases lying between them. The CDR3 has 11 residues. In DNA form, the CDR3 reads TGTGCCAGTCAGGGGACAGATACGCAGTATTTT. Encoded protein: CASQGTDTQYF.

The gene calls are TRBV6-6 and TRBJ2-5; no firm D call. The J call is in doubt because the DNA end fits TRBJ2-7 better. Germline CDR1 and CDR2: MNHNY and SVGAGI (reference sequence). This CDR3 is built from 12 residues. CDR3 region: CASSSFRYEQYF. Written as DNA, the CDR3 is TGTGCCAGCAGTTCGTTCCGCTACGAGCAGTACTTC.

The chain has TRBV7-9 and TRBJ1-1; no clear D gene. The CDR3 is 15 residues long. Germline CDR1 SEHNR, CDR2 FQNEAQ (reference sequence). Trimming removed 1 base at V and 0 bases at J, with 9 bases between. CDR3: CASSLDLGMNTEAFF. DNA for the CDR3: TGTGCCAGCAGCTTAGATCTCGGTATGAACACTGAAGCTTTCTTT. The full variable domain, rest sourced from reference TRBV7-9 and TRBJ1-1, is DTGVSQNPRHKITKRGQNVTFRCDPISEHNRLYWYRQTLGQGPEFLTYFQNEAQLEKSRLLSDRFSAERPKGSFSTLEIQRTEQGDSAMYLCASSLDLGMNTEAFFGQGTRLTVV.

The chain couples TRBV7-9 to TRBJ2-5, with a tentative D call TRBD2 (6 bases). There are 12 residues in the CDR3. Looked up from germline, CDR1 is SEHNR and CDR2 is FQNEAQ (reference sequence). V lost 3 bases and J lost 5, with 7 bases in between. The CDR3 DNA reads as TGTGCCAGCAGCTTTGGGGGGGAGACCCAGTACTTC. It yields the protein CASSFGGETQYF.

V and J are TRBV5-1 and TRBJ2-3, with TRBD1 matching 12 bases. The CDR3 runs to 16 residues. Germline V gene lookup returns CDR1 SGHRS and CDR2 YFSETQ. With V trimmed by 4 bases and J by 0 bases, 3 bases remained unmatched. The CDR3 bases are TGCGCCAGCAGCGTGGGACAGGGGGCGAGCACAGATACGCAGTATTTT. This gives the protein CASSVGQGASTDTQYF. The variable domain in full, completed from reference TRBV5-1 and TRBJ2-3, reads KAGVTQTPRYLIKTRGQQVTLSCSPISGHRSVSWYQQTPGQGLQFLFEYFSETQRNKGNFPGRFSGRQFSNSRSEMNVSTLELGDSALYLCASSVGQGASTDTQYFGPGTRLTVL.

The V call is TRBV2, the J call TRBJ2-4; 7 bases fit TRBD1. Germline V gene data show CDR1 as SNHLY and CDR2 as FYNNEI. V lost 4 bases, J lost 2 bases, and 5 bases stayed unmatched. The CDR3 consists of 15 residues. This CDR3 is CASSATGMTKNIQYF. The DNA for the CDR3 is TGTGCCAGCAGTGCGACAGGGATGACCAAAAACATTCAGTACTTC.

This clone was detected only once. V usage is TRBV27 and J usage is TRBJ1-4; D gene ambiguous. Trimming stripped 4 bases from V and 8 bases from J, with 14 bases between. Germline-derived CDR1 and CDR2 are MNHEY and SMNVEV (reference sequence). The CDR3 totals 14 residues. The CDR3 loop is CASSYNRGGEKLFF. The CDR3 coding sequence is TGTGCCAGCAGTTACAATCGCGGCGGGGAAAAACTGTTTTTT.